This TCR beta chain was captured by sequencing in a study of technical replicates of blood from several donors (dated by TCRdb to about 2017). From a lookup of the germline V gene (reference sequence), CDR1 and CDR2 are MNHNY and SVGAGI. From cysteine to phenylalanine, the CDR3 is 14 amino acids long. Solely the CDR3 DNA is kept, with 42 bases framed from the first base. Trimmed from V: 4 bases; trimmed from J: 4 bases; junction bases lacking a gene match: 5. For this clone: The antigen it recognizes is unknown. No qualities accompany the bases; no much larger clone lies one base away.

Libraries came from the immunoSEQ multiplex PCR assay. TCRdb holds this immuneACCESS table with in-frame rearrangements only. Some clones are missing; in checked studies, unresolved V genes explain under half, and the rest has no known cause. This sample holds 25,000 to 40,000 clones; 90% to 95% were observed only once. The top ten hold approximately 4% of the sample. This clonotype was obtained from a human donor in good health. Some clones in this sample may be carry-over from other donors' samples. The chain is made from TRBV6-6 and TRBJ1-1; 8 bases in the middle match TRBD1. Sequenced input: PBMCs. This receptor carries the CDR3 CASSSTGGITEAFF. The DNA sequence is TGTGCCAGCAGTTCTACAGGGGGAATCACTGAAGCTTTCTTT.